This T cell receptor (beta chain) was sequenced for a study of blood T cell repertoires in COVID-19. Background on the study: There were acute and convalescent COVID-19 samples, and they came from the United States, Italy and Spain.

This CDR3 has 14 residues. CDR1 is LGHDT and CDR2 is YNNKEL in the germline V gene (reference sequence). V shed 4 bases and J shed 3 bases, with 10 bases lying between them. In the original analysis: Reference gene primer amplification gave nucleated cell count estimates. TCRdb keeps only in-frame clones here, not all; method: immunoSEQ multiplex PCR. V and J calls and clone size come straight from that table; D and trimming were deduced from the DNA. The sample has about 98,000 clones; around 90% are singletons. This receptor was identified in a woman aged 50 to 60 with COVID-19, enrolled during active disease. The J gene is TRBJ2-1, the V gene TRBV3-1 (or the pseudogene TRBV3-2), with D uncertain. The sample taken for sequencing was peripheral blood. CDR3 in amino acids: CASSLKDNYNEQFF. The DNA for the CDR3 is TGTGCCAGCAGCCTAAAAGACAACTACAATGAGCAGTTCTTC.